Each of the 9 T cell receptor beta chains below was sequenced from the same sample in a study of blood T cell repertoires in COVID-19. Produced via immunoSEQ multiplex PCR; TCRdb's table is partial and in-frame only. Of around 480,000 clones listed, about nine tenths are singletons. The source material was peripheral blood. These receptor sequences come from a woman aged 45 to 65 with COVID-19, enrolled during active disease.

The chain joins TRBV12-1 to TRBJ2-2; TRBD2, as called in the table, went unchecked against the DNA. TRBV12-1 is labeled a pseudogene. CDR3 length: 15 residues. The CDR3 DNA is TGTGCCAGCAGCTCCTGCGCGGGGAACACCGGGGAGCTGTTTTTT. Protein: CASSSCAGNTGELFF.

In this sample, this clone turned up once. The chain recombines TRBV6-6 with TRBJ1-1, with D possibly matching TRBD1 (6 bases). Trimming took off 2 bases at V and 8 bases at J, with 9 bases between the two ends. The CDR3 runs to 12 residues. Looked up from germline, CDR1 is MNHNY and CDR2 is SVGAGI (reference sequence). CDR3 in amino acids: CASSYPTGEAFF. CDR3 in DNA: TGTGCCAGCAGTTACCCCACAGGGGAAGCTTTCTTT.

The chain links TRBV7-9 to TRBJ2-7, with a tentative D call TRBD1 (5 bases). The CDR3 covers 11 residues. CDR1 SEHNR and CDR2 FQNEAQ come from the germline V gene (reference sequence). V dropped 5 bases and J dropped 4 bases, with 6 bases sitting between them. The CDR3 DNA follows: TGTGCCAGCAGCCGACAGTACGAGCAGTACTTC. Encoded protein: CASSRQYEQYF.

This sequence joins TRBV6-1 and TRBJ1-5; unclear D gene. Germline V CDR1 and CDR2: MNHNS, SASEGT. This CDR3 is built from 14 residues. The ends were cut back, 3 bases at V and 0 bases at J, with 6 bases in the middle. This CDR3 reads CASSEFYSNQPQHF. The CDR3 DNA reads as TGTGCCAGCAGTGAGTTCTATAGCAATCAGCCCCAGCATTTT.

The chain recombines TRBV5-4 with TRBJ2-5, with D perhaps TRBD1 (5 bases). Trimming pared 2 bases from V and 2 bases from J, leaving 10 bases between. CDR1 and CDR2 (germline): SGHNT, YYREEE (reference sequence). This CDR3 is built from 14 residues. CDR3 protein: CASSFGQGQETQYF. The CDR3 coding sequence is TGTGCCAGCAGCTTTGGGCAGGGACAAGAGACCCAGTACTTC.

This clone appeared once. The chain recombines TRBV30 with TRBJ1-1; 10 positions agree with TRBD1. V dropped 0 bases and J dropped 5; count of bases not matched to a gene: 3. This CDR3 region has 14 residues. CDR1 is GTSNPN and CDR2 is SVGIG in the germline V gene (reference sequence). Here the CDR3 reads CAWSVRDRGTEAFF. For the CDR3, the DNA is TGTGCCTGGAGTGTACGGGACAGGGGTACTGAAGCTTTCTTT.

The V and J genes are TRBV21-1 and TRBJ1-1; TRBD1, the table's D call, lacks a check against the DNA. TRBV21-1 is classified as a pseudogene. CDR3 length: 13 amino acids. CDR3: CASSMGRDAEAFF. The CDR3 coding sequence is TGTGCCAGCAGCATGGGCCGTGACGCTGAAGCTTTTTTT.

This chain connects TRBV30 to TRBJ2-3; 9 nucleotides match TRBD2. Germline values: CDR1 GTSNPN, CDR2 SVGIG (reference sequence). The CDR3 spans 14 residues. Trimming cost V 1 base and J 4 bases; bases outside gene matches: 3. DNA for the CDR3: TGTGCCTGGAGTGAAGCGGGGGGATCAGATACGCAGTATTTT. Protein: CAWSEAGGSDTQYF.

V usage is TRBV7-9 and J usage is TRBJ2-5, with TRBD1 as a possible D gene (8 bases). The CDR3 loop spans 15 amino acids. Germline CDR1 and CDR2: SEHNR and FQNEAQ (reference sequence). V dropped 5 bases and J dropped 2 bases, with 15 bases sitting between them. CDR3 region: CASSPDRGGQETQYF. CDR3 nucleotides: TGTGCCAGCAGCCCAGACAGGGGAGGGCAAGAGACCCAGTACTTC.